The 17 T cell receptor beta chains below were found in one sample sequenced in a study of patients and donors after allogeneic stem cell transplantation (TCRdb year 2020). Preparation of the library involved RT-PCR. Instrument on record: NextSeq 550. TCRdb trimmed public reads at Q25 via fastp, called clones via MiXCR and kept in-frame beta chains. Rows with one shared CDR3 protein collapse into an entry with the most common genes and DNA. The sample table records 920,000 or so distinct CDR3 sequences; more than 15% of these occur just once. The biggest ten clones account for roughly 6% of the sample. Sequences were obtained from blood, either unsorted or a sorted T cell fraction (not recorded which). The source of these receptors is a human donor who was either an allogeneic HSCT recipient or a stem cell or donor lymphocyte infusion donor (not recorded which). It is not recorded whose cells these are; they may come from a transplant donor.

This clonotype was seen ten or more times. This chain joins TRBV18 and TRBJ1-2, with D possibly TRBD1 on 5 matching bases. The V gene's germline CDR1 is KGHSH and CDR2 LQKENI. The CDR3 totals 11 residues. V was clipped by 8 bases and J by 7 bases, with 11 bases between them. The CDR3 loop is CASSPGSGYTF. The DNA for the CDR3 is TGTGCCAGCAGTCCAGGGTCTGGCTACACCTTC.

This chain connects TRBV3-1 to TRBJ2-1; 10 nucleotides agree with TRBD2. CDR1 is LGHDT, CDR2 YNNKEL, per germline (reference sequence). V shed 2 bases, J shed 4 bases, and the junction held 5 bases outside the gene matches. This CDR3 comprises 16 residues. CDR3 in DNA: TGTGCCAGCAGCCAAACCAGCGGGAGGGGTTACAATGAGCAGTTCTTC. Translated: CASSQTSGRGYNEQFF.

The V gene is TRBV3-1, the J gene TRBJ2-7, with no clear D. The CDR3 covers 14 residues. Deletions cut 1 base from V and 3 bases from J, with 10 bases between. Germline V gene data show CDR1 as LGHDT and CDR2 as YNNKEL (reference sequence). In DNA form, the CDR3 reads TGTGCCAGCAGCCAAGCAACTTACAACTACGAGCAGTACTTC. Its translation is CASSQATYNYEQYF.

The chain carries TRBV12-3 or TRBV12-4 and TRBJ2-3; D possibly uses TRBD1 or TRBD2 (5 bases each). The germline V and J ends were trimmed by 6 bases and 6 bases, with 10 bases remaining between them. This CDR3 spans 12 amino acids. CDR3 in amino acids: CASSGREDTQYF. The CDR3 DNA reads TGTGCCAGCAGCGGCAGGGAGGATACGCAGTATTTT.

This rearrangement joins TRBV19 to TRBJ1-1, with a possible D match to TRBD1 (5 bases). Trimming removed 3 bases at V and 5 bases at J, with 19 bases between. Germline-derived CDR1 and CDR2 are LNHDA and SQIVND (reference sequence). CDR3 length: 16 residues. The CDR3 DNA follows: TGTGCCAGTAGTATCCCCAGCGGGGGAGTCGAGACTGAAGCTTTCTTT. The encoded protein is CASSIPSGGVETEAFF.

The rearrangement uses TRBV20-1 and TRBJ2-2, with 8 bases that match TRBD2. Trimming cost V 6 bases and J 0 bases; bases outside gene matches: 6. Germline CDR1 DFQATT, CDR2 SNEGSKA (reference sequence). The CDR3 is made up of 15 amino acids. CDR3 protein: CSAGTSGSNTGELFF. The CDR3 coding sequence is TGCAGTGCGGGAACTAGCGGCTCGAACACCGGGGAGCTGTTTTTT.

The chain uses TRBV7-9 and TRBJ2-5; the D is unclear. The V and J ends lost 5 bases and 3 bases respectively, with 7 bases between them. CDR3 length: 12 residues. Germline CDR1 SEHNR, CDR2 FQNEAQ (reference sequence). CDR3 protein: CASSPQEETQYF. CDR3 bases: TGTGCCAGCAGCCCTCAGGAAGAGACCCAGTACTTC. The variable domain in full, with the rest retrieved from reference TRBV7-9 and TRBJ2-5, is DTGVSQNPRHKITKRGQNVTFRCDPISEHNRLYWYRQTLGQGPEFLTYFQNEAQLEKSRLLSDRFSAERPKGSFSTLEIQRTEQGDSAMYLCASSPQEETQYFGPGTRLLVL.

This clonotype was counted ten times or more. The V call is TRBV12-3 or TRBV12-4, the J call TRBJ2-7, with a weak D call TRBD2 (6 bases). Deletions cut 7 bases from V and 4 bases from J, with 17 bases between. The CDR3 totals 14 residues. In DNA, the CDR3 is TGTGCCAGCACCCCCGGGACTTTCGGATACGAGCAGTACTTC. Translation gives CASTPGTFGYEQYF.

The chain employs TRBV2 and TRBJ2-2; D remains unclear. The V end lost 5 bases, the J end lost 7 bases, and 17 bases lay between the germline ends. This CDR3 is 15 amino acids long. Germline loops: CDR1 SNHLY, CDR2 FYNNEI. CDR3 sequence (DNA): TGTGCCAGCAGTTTGGTCCAACAAACCGTCGGGGAGCTGTTTTTT. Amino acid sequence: CASSLVQQTVGELFF.

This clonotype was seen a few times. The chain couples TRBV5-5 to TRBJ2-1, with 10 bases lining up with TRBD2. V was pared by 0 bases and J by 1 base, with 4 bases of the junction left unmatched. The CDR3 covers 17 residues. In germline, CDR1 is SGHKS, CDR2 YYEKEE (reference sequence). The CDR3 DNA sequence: TGTGCCAGCAGCTTGGAGGCTAGCGGGGGATCCTACAATGAGCAGTTCTTC. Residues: CASSLEASGGSYNEQFF. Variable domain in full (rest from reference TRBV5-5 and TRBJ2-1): DAGVTQSPTHLIKTRGQQVTLRCSPISGHKSVSWYQQVLGQGPQFIFQYYEKEERGRGNFPDRFSARQFPNYSSELNVNALLLGDSALYLCASSLEASGGSYNEQFFGPGTRLTVL.

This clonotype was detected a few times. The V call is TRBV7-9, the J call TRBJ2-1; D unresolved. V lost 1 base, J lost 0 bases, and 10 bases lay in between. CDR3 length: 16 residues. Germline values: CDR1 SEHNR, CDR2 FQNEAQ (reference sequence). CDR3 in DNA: TGTGCCAGCAGCTTAGGGCAGCCCCGCTCCTACAATGAGCAGTTCTTC. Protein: CASSLGQPRSYNEQFF.

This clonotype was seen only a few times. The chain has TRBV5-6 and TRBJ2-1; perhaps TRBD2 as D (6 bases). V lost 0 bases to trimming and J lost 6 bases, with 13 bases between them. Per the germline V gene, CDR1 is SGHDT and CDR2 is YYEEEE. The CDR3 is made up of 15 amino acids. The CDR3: CASSLDFQGGNEQFF. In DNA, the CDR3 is TGTGCCAGCAGCTTGGATTTCCAGGGAGGCAATGAGCAGTTCTTC. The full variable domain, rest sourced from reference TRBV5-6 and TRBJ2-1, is DAGVTQSPTHLIKTRGQQVTLRCSPKSGHDTVSWYQQALGQGPQFIFQYYEEEERQRGNFPDRFSGHQFPNYSSELNVNALLLGDSALYLCASSLDFQGGNEQFFGPGTRLTVL.

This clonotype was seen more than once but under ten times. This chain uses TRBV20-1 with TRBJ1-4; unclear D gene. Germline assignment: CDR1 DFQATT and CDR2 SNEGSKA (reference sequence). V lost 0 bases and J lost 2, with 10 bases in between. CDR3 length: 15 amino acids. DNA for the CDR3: TGCAGTGCTAGAGATCGGAGGCCCACTAATGAAAAACTGTTTTTT. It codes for CSARDRRPTNEKLFF.

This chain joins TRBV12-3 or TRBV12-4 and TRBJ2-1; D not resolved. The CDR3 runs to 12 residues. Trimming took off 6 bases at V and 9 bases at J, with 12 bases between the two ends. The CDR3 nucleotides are TGTGCCAGCAGGTCCATTATAGCTGAGCAGTTCTTC. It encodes CASRSIIAEQFF.

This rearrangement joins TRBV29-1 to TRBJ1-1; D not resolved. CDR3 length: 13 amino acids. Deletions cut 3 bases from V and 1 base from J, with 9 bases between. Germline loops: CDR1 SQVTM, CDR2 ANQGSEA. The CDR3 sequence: CSVDGVENTEAFF. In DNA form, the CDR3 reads TGCAGCGTTGACGGGGTGGAGAACACTGAAGCTTTCTTT.

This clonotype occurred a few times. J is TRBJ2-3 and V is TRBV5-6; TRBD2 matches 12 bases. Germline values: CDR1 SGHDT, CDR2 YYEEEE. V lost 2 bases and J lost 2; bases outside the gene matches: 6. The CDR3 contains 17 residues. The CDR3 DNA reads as TGTGCCAGCAGCTTCCAAGGACTAGCGGGAATCACAGATACGCAGTATTTT. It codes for CASSFQGLAGITDTQYF.

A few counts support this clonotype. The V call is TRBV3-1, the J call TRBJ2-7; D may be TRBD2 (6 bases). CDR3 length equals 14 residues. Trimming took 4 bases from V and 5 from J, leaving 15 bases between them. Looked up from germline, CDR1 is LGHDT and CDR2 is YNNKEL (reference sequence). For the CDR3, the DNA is TGTGCCAGCAGCCCTGGGGGGACTCCTGACGAGCAGTACTTC. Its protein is CASSPGGTPDEQYF.